These 17 T cell receptor beta chains were sequenced from one sample in a study of regulatory T cells in long-lasting Graves disease. The authors built TCR beta libraries using iRepertoire HTBI primers and Arm-PCR of CDR3 regions. TCRdb re-derived calls from the multiplex PCR reads in MiXCR, one entry per CDR3 protein. Seen here are about 430,000 distinct CDR3 sequences, over 14% observed once, and the top ten hold about 8.3%. The time point here: newly diagnosed GD, antithyroid drugs for less than 3 months. The TCR library used RNA extracted from PBMCs. These same records also appear under a second study, on T cells in Graves' hyperthyroidism and ophthalmopathy.

The source was peripheral blood mononuclear cells (PBMCs), collected at new diagnosis, from a patient treated with antithyroid drugs. All receptors derive from a woman in her 40s with Graves disease.

As regards this clonotype: One base separates it from a far larger clone, so it is likely a read error. The CDR3 end shows no conserved phenylalanine or tryptophan, and so a read error is likely. The chain couples TRBV2 to TRBJ2-5; 7 bases line up with TRBD1. The CDR3 runs 14 residues. V lost 5 bases and J lost 5; bases outside the gene matches: 8. Germline V gene lookup returns CDR1 SNHLY and CDR2 FYNNEI. CDR3 DNA: TGTGCCAGCAGTCCAACAGGGGTACAGGAGACCCAGTACCTC. It encodes CASSPTGVQETQYL.

The chain couples TRBV11-1 to TRBJ2-3; 7 bases agree with TRBD2. V was clipped by 1 base and J by 0 bases; unmatched bases: 4. The CDR3 totals 16 residues. Germline loops: CDR1 SGHAT, CDR2 FQDESV (reference sequence). DNA for the CDR3: TGTGCCAGCAGCTTAGTGGGCGGGAGAAGCACAGATACGCAGTATTTT. Translating it yields CASSLVGGRSTDTQYF.

Of note for this clonotype: Relative to the germline gene, one junction end is altered; a read error may explain this. The genes are TRBV25-1 and TRBJ2-1, with 8 bases identical to TRBD2. Germline values: CDR1 MGHDK, CDR2 SYGVNS. The CDR3 runs 14 residues. CDR3 region: CASRSGSDYNEQSF. The CDR3 bases are TGTGCCAGCAGGAGCGGGAGTGACTACAATGAGCAGTCCTTC.

There are many counts of this clonotype. The V gene is TRBV29-1, the J gene TRBJ1-4; 7 positions match TRBD1. The CDR3 runs to 14 residues. Looked up from germline, CDR1 is SQVTM and CDR2 is ANQGSEA. V shed 1 base, J shed 8 bases, and the junction held 7 bases outside the gene matches. CDR3 bases: TGCAGCGTTGAAGCGACCGGGACAGCAGAAAAACTGTTTTTT. Its translation: CSVEATGTAEKLFF.

This clonotype has ten or more counts. The V gene is TRBV10-3, the J gene TRBJ1-3; TRBD1 matches at 9 bases. Per the germline V gene, CDR1 is ENHRY and CDR2 is SYGVKD. The CDR3 is made up of 16 amino acids. Losses at the gene ends were 2 bases for V and 0 bases for J; bases not matched to a gene: 2. The CDR3 sequence: CAISERGQGSGNTIYF. For the CDR3, the DNA is TGTGCCATCAGTGAGCGGGGACAGGGCTCTGGAAACACCATATATTTT.

The sample holds many counts of this clonotype. V usage is TRBV2 and J usage is TRBJ2-1; maybe TRBD2 (5 bases). There are 14 residues in the CDR3. The V end lost 8 bases, the J end lost 2 bases, and 13 bases lay between the germline ends. Per the germline V gene, CDR1 is SNHLY and CDR2 is FYNNEI. The DNA for the CDR3 is TGTGCCAGCGGCCGGGGTAACACCTACAATGAGCAGTTCTTC. Its protein product is CASGRGNTYNEQFF.

The sample holds many counts of this clonotype. The chain carries TRBV7-8 and TRBJ2-7; the D is unclear. This CDR3 is 12 amino acids long. Trimming removed 4 bases at V and 6 bases at J, with 10 bases between. Germline loops: CDR1 SGHVS, CDR2 FQNEAQ. The DNA for the CDR3 is TGTGCCAGCAGCTCCGACTGGGGCGAGCAGTACTTC. Translating it yields CASSSDWGEQYF.

This clonotype was counted between two and nine times. This may arise from a read error, as a much more abundant clone is one base away. As the CDR3 is not closed by the conserved phenylalanine or tryptophan, this likely results from a read error. The chain joins TRBV7-2 to TRBJ2-5; D is unresolved. V was clipped by 5 bases and J by 2 bases, with 6 bases between them. The CDR3 length is 12 residues. Per germline, CDR1 SGHTA and CDR2 FQGNSA. The CDR3 region is CASSARQETQYL. CDR3 coding DNA: TGTGCCAGCAGCGCCCGACAAGAGACCCAGTACCTC.

This clonotype showed up many times. This chain uses TRBV2 with TRBJ2-3; D is unclear. The germline V gene encodes CDR1 SNHLY and CDR2 FYNNEI. Trimming cost V 3 bases and J 3 bases, with 16 bases left between them. This CDR3 is built from 16 residues. The chain's CDR3 is CASSEATVSLTDTQYF. The DNA of the CDR3 is TGTGCCAGCAGTGAGGCTACAGTATCCCTTACAGATACGCAGTATTTT.

This clonotype was recorded at least ten times. This chain uses TRBV5-1 with TRBJ2-1; 10 positions agree with TRBD2. The V gene end was trimmed by 0 bases and the J gene end by 9 bases; junction bases not matched to a gene: 9. Germline CDR1 and CDR2: SGHRS and YFSETQ. This CDR3 contains 16 residues. The CDR3 loop reads CASSLAVASGSGEQFF. The CDR3 DNA reads as TGCGCCAGCAGCTTGGCCGTGGCTAGCGGGAGTGGTGAGCAGTTCTTC.

This clonotype showed up many times. The genes are TRBV28 and TRBJ2-7, with TRBD2 matching 8 bases. The trim removed 5 bases at V and 3 bases at J, leaving 3 bases unmatched. Germline values: CDR1 MDHEN, CDR2 SYDVKM. The CDR3 runs 13 residues. The CDR3 protein is CASSKAGVYEQYF. CDR3 sequence (DNA): TGTGCCAGCAGTAAAGCGGGAGTCTACGAGCAGTACTTC.

This clonotype was seen ten or more times. The genes are TRBV7-9 and TRBJ2-5, with D hard to call. The CDR3 is 15 amino acids. The germline V and J ends were trimmed by 1 base and 5 bases, with 14 bases remaining between them. CDR1 and CDR2 (germline): SEHNR, FQNEAQ (reference sequence). The CDR3 loop is CASSLVGLNWETQYF. CDR3 nucleotide sequence: TGTGCCAGCAGCTTAGTGGGCCTCAATTGGGAGACCCAGTACTTC.

This clonotype was detected ten times or more. The chain employs TRBV11-2 and TRBJ2-3, with 14 bases identical to TRBD2. V gave up 5 bases and J gave up 2 bases; unmatched junction bases: 15. The CDR3 consists of 20 residues. Germline assignment: CDR1 SGHAT and CDR2 FQNNGV. The CDR3: CASSGGSPGTSGRATDTQYF. The CDR3 region has the DNA TGTGCCAGCAGCGGAGGGTCCCCCGGGACTAGCGGGAGAGCCACAGATACGCAGTATTTT. Full variable domain (rest looked up from reference TRBV11-2 and TRBJ2-3): EAGVAQSPRYKIIEKRQSVAFWCNPISGHATLYWYQQILGQGPKLLIQFQNNGVVDDSQLPKDRFSAERLKGVDSTLKIQPAKLEDSAVYLCASSGGSPGTSGRATDTQYFGPGTRLTVL.

A note on this clonotype: A read error may explain this, as a much larger clone is one base away. The V and J genes are TRBV20-1 and TRBJ2-7, with 7 bases lining up with TRBD2. There are 14 residues in the CDR3. Germline loops: CDR1 DFQATT, CDR2 SNEGSKA (reference sequence). The CDR3, as DNA: TGCAGTGCCATTACCGGGACTACCCTACGAGAGCCGTACTTC. Amino acid sequence: CSAITGTTLREPYF.

This clonotype was found many times. The V gene is TRBV11-1, the J gene TRBJ2-2, with a weak D call TRBD1 (5 bases). The ends were cut back, 6 bases at V and 6 bases at J, with 8 bases in the middle. There are 12 residues in the CDR3. Germline-derived CDR1 and CDR2 are SGHAT and FQDESV (reference sequence). The CDR3 region is CASRTVAGELFF. The CDR3 coding sequence is TGTGCCAGCAGGACAGTCGCCGGGGAGCTGTTTTTT. The whole variable domain, remainder taken from reference TRBV11-1 and TRBJ2-2, is EAEVAQSPRYKITEKSQAVAFWCDPISGHATLYWYRQILGQGPELLVQFQDESVVDDSQLPKDRFSAERLKGVDSTLKIQPAELGDSAMYLCASRTVAGELFFGEGSRLTVL.

The rearrangement joins TRBV19 to TRBJ2-1; the D is unclear. TRBJ2-5 matches the DNA end more closely, so the J call is doubtful. The CDR3 spans 15 residues. Per germline, CDR1 LNHDA and CDR2 SQIVND (reference sequence). CDR3: CASSRGGVEEETQYF. CDR3 coding DNA: TGTGCCAGTAGTAGGGGTGGGGTAGAGGAAGAGACCCAGTACTTC.

This clonotype was counted ten times or more. The rearrangement uses TRBV28 and TRBJ2-1, with a weak D call TRBD2 (6 bases). Trimming left V 7 bases short and J 3 bases short, with 22 bases between. The germline CDR1 and CDR2 sequences are MDHEN and SYDVKM. The CDR3 contains 17 residues. The DNA of the CDR3 is TGTGCCAGCAACCCTCCTGGGACGGGAGAACACTACAATGAGCAGTTCTTC. Protein sequence: CASNPPGTGEHYNEQFF.